The 13 T cell receptor beta chains given below trace back to one sample, sequenced in a study of blood T cells in healthy people across ages. PCR was performed a second time for about 7 to 11 cycles using a sample-barcoded 5' primer and a J-beta primer mix. TCRdb reprocessed the 5' RACE reads via MiXCR and lists one record per CDR3 protein. The data contain about 1.4 million distinct CDR3 sequences, approximately 59% of them singletons. The sample was blood. The receptors come from a man between 18 and 35 years old in good health.

The gene calls are TRBV5-1 and TRBJ2-3, with TRBD1 as a possible D gene (6 bases). Trimming removed 3 bases at V and 4 bases at J, with 21 bases between. The V gene's germline CDR1 is SGHRS and CDR2 YFSETQ. The CDR3 length is 17 residues. Written as DNA, the CDR3 is TGCGCCAGCAGCTCCTCCCCTCGACAGGACAGCGCAGATACGCAGTATTTT. Residues: CASSSSPRQDSADTQYF. The whole variable domain, remainder taken from reference TRBV5-1 and TRBJ2-3, is KAGVTQTPRYLIKTRGQQVTLSCSPISGHRSVSWYQQTPGQGLQFLFEYFSETQRNKGNFPGRFSGRQFSNSRSEMNVSTLELGDSALYLCASSSSPRQDSADTQYFGPGTRLTVL.

The chain links TRBV29-1 to TRBJ2-1; 9 nucleotides align to TRBD2. V gave up 3 bases and J gave up 0 bases; unmatched junction bases: 6. The CDR3 totals 16 residues. Germline values: CDR1 SQVTM, CDR2 ANQGSEA. The CDR3 DNA reads as TGCAGCGTTGATGGTCTAGCGGGACGCTCCTACAATGAGCAGTTCTTC. Its protein is CSVDGLAGRSYNEQFF.

CDR3 loop: CSPWRSGQETQYF. CDR3 bases: TGCAGTCCATGGAGGAGCGGTCAAGAGACCCAGTACTTC. V is TRBV20-1 and J is TRBJ2-5; tentative D call: TRBD2 (5 bases). This CDR3 comprises 13 residues. The V end was cut by 8 bases, the J end by 2 bases, with 15 bases between. Germline values: CDR1 DFQATT, CDR2 SNEGSKA (reference sequence).

J is TRBJ2-6 and V is TRBV11-2, with D maybe TRBD1 (6 bases). The germline gives CDR1 SGHAT, CDR2 FQNNGV. The V end lost 4 bases, the J end lost 1 base, and 11 bases lay between the germline ends. This CDR3 region has 16 residues. The CDR3 region is CASSSGQGSGANVLTF. DNA of the CDR3: TGTGCCAGCAGCTCAGGTCAGGGGTCTGGGGCCAACGTCCTGACTTTC.

The rearrangement uses TRBV5-1 and TRBJ1-5; 9 bases line up with TRBD1. The CDR3 loop spans 15 amino acids. The germline CDR1 and CDR2 sequences are SGHRS and YFSETQ. V lost 4 bases, J lost 6 bases, and 8 bases stayed unmatched. The CDR3 bases are TGCGCCAGCAGCGACGGGACAGGGTCCGGTCAGCCCCAGCATTTT. This gives the protein CASSDGTGSGQPQHF.

This rearrangement joins TRBV6-5 to TRBJ1-2; D ambiguous. V dropped 0 bases and J dropped 4 bases, with 12 bases sitting between them. Germline CDR1 is MNHEY and CDR2 is SVGAGI. This CDR3 is 15 amino acids long. CDR3 DNA: TGTGCCAGCAGTTACTCAGGCCGGAGCCTCTATGGCTACACCTTC. This gives the protein CASSYSGRSLYGYTF.

The chain joins TRBV7-9 to TRBJ2-1; D is possibly TRBD2 (6 bases). CDR1 and CDR2 from the germline V gene are SEHNR and FQNEAQ (reference sequence). This CDR3 contains 16 residues. V dropped 4 bases and J dropped 5 bases, with 18 bases sitting between them. The CDR3 DNA reads as TGTGCCAGCAGCTCACCTTTCGGCGGGATTAACAATGAGCAGTTCTTC. Translated, it gives CASSSPFGGINNEQFF. The full variable domain, rest sourced from reference TRBV7-9 and TRBJ2-1, is DTGVSQNPRHKITKRGQNVTFRCDPISEHNRLYWYRQTLGQGPEFLTYFQNEAQLEKSRLLSDRFSAERPKGSFSTLEIQRTEQGDSAMYLCASSSPFGGINNEQFFGPGTRLTVL.

The V gene is TRBV5-1, the J gene TRBJ2-4, with TRBD2 matching 10 bases. The DNA end is more similar to TRBJ2-7, so the J call may be wrong. CDR3 size: 14 residues. Germline V lookup: CDR1 SGHRS, CDR2 YFSETQ. The DNA of the CDR3 is TGCGCCAGCAGCACCTCTAGCGGGAGCGACGAGCAGTACTTC. Translated, it gives CASSTSSGSDEQYF.

This sequence joins TRBV5-1 and TRBJ2-1, with D possibly matching TRBD2 (6 bases). The CDR3 length is 15 residues. V was shortened by 3 bases and J by 5 bases, with 15 bases between the two germline ends. Germline-derived CDR1 and CDR2 are SGHRS and YFSETQ. CDR3 nucleotides: TGCGCCAGCAGCTGGACGGGGGTGAACCACAATGAGCAGTTCTTC. Translating it yields CASSWTGVNHNEQFF.

The CDR3 protein is CASSGPTGTETQYF. Here the CDR3 DNA reads TGTGCCAGCAGCGGACCGACAGGGACGGAGACCCAGTACTTC. The J gene is TRBJ2-5, the V gene TRBV5-5, with 7 positions matching TRBD1. Germline CDR1 reads SGHKS; CDR2 reads YYEKEE (reference sequence). This CDR3 has 14 amino acids. V trimming: 4 bases; J trimming: 5 bases; junction bases outside the gene matches: 8.

The genes are TRBV9 and TRBJ2-3; 10 positions agree with TRBD2. The germline gives CDR1 SGDLS, CDR2 YYNGEE. CDR3 length: 15 amino acids. Trimming removed 5 bases from V and 3 bases from J; junction bases left unmatched: 6. CDR3 DNA: TGTGCCAGCAGTCAAGGGACTAGCGCGACAGATACGCAGTATTTT. Translation: CASSQGTSATDTQYF.

This chain links TRBV6-5 with TRBJ2-1; TRBD1 aligns across 8 bases. The CDR3 consists of 15 residues. V was pared by 7 bases and J by 6 bases, with 11 bases of the junction left unmatched. Germline CDR1 is MNHEY and CDR2 is SVGAGI. CDR3 residues: CASTPRDRSLNEQFF. Here the CDR3 DNA reads TGTGCCAGCACTCCGAGGGACAGGTCCCTCAATGAGCAGTTCTTC.

The V gene is TRBV7-6, the J gene TRBJ2-1, with TRBD2 as a possible D gene (7 bases). Per germline, CDR1 SGHVS and CDR2 FNYEAQ. The V end lost 1 base, the J end lost 6 bases, and 19 bases lay between the germline ends. There are 17 residues in the CDR3. The CDR3 sequence: CASSLVLLGGGANEQFF. As DNA, the CDR3 is TGTGCCAGCAGCTTAGTACTCCTAGGGGGAGGGGCCAATGAGCAGTTCTTC.